A single sample gave rise to the 5 T cell receptor beta chains below, sequenced in a study of graft-versus-host responses after intestinal transplantation. Assay: immunoSEQ multiplex PCR; the TCRdb copy retains only in-frame clones and omits some. This sample has approximately 100,000 clones; under 95% occur once, and the top ten carry more than 0.9%. The antigens for these receptors are not known. Sequenced material: unstimulated CD8+ T cells sorted from spleen or lymph node cells, taken before intestinal transplant. Receptor source: a human donor who received an intestinal transplant.

This chain uses TRBV10-3 with TRBJ1-2; D is possibly TRBD1 (5 bases). With 3 bases removed from V and 2 bases from J, the gap between germline ends came to 13 bases. This CDR3 has 15 residues. Germline V lookup: CDR1 ENHRY, CDR2 SYGVKD. CDR3 DNA sequence: TGTGCCATCAGTGACCGGGACGGTAAGAACTATGGCTACACCTTC. This encodes CAISDRDGKNYGYTF.

The chain recombines TRBV2 with TRBJ1-5, with D perhaps TRBD1 (5 bases). The CDR3 contains 14 residues. Germline V CDR1 and CDR2: SNHLY, FYNNEI. The V end was cut by 6 bases, the J end by 4 bases, with 13 bases between. The CDR3 loop reads CASRGTEGNQPQHF. CDR3 sequence (DNA): TGTGCCAGCAGGGGGACCGAGGGGAATCAGCCCCAGCATTTT. The full variable domain, its missing parts supplied by reference TRBV2 and TRBJ1-5, is EPEVTQTPSHQVTQMGQEVILRCVPISNHLYFYWYRQILGQKVEFLVSFYNNEISEKSEIFDDQFSVERPDGSNFTLKIRSTKLEDSAMYFCASRGTEGNQPQHFGDGTRLSIL.

The chain links TRBV4-2 to TRBJ2-7, with TRBD2 as a possible D gene (6 bases). The length of the CDR3 is 15 residues. Germline V gene sequence: CDR1 LGHNA, CDR2 YNFKEQ. V lost 1 base and J 3 bases, leaving 13 bases between the germline ends. CDR3 protein: CASSQGVAVNYEQYF. The DNA of the CDR3 is TGTGCCAGCAGCCAAGGGGTAGCGGTTAACTACGAGCAGTACTTC.

The genes are TRBV6-5 and TRBJ2-7, with D possibly called TRBD1 or TRBD2 (5 bases each). The CDR3 has 14 residues. Trimming pared 5 bases from V and 7 bases from J, leaving 18 bases between. Germline CDR1 reads MNHEY; CDR2 reads SVGAGI. In nucleotides, the CDR3 is TGTGCCAGCAGTGAGGACTGGGGGACGAAGGAGCAGTACTTC. Its protein is CASSEDWGTKEQYF.

The rearrangement links TRBV5-5 to TRBJ1-2; weak D call: TRBD1 (6 bases). V gave up 4 bases and J gave up 6 bases, with 19 bases separating them. The CDR3 contains 15 residues. The germline gives CDR1 SGHKS, CDR2 YYEKEE (reference sequence). CDR3 in DNA: TGTGCCAGCAGCACCTTTCCGGACAGTTCGGATGGCTACACCTTC. It translates to CASSTFPDSSDGYTF.